The 14 T cell receptor beta chains below come from one sample, sequenced in a study of blood T cell repertoires in COVID-19. Profiling relied on immunoSEQ multiplex PCR, and the TCRdb table lists in-frame clones only, not all of them. The sample carries about 69,000 clones, roughly three quarters recorded once. The sample was peripheral blood. The source of these receptors is a man in his 60s with acute or convalescent COVID-19.

The rearrangement uses TRBV19 and TRBJ2-2; a possible D gene is TRBD1 (5 bases). The germline gives CDR1 LNHDA, CDR2 SQIVND (reference sequence). The CDR3 consists of 14 residues. With 5 bases removed from V and 6 bases from J, the gap between germline ends came to 13 bases. The CDR3 DNA follows: TGTGCCAGTAGTTCCTCAGGGAAGTCCGGGGAGCTGTTTTTT. This gives the protein CASSSSGKSGELFF. Complete variable domain (other parts from reference TRBV19 and TRBJ2-2): DGGITQSPKYLFRKEGQNVTLSCEQNLNHDAMYWYRQDPGQGLRLIYYSQIVNDFQKGDIAEGYSVSREKKESFPLTVTSAQKNPTAFYLCASSSSGKSGELFFGEGSRLTVL.

The rearrangement joins TRBV6-5 to TRBJ1-3; possibly TRBD1 for D (5 bases). V lost 4 bases and J 2 bases, leaving 9 bases between the germline ends. Germline V lookup: CDR1 MNHEY, CDR2 SVGAGI. The CDR3 runs 14 residues. The CDR3 here is CASSLPGTGNTIYF. The CDR3 coding sequence is TGTGCCAGCAGTTTACCAGGGACTGGAAACACCATATATTTT.

V usage is TRBV27 and J usage is TRBJ1-2, with 12 nucleotides matching TRBD1. This CDR3 region has 15 residues. Germline lookup yields CDR1 MNHEY and CDR2 SMNVEV (reference sequence). J was trimmed by 7 bases and V by 5 bases; bases with no gene match: 8. The CDR3 bases are TGTGCCAGCAGTCCCCCTCCGGGACAGGGGGCTGGCTACACCTTC. Amino acids: CASSPPPGQGAGYTF.

This chain connects TRBV7-2 to TRBJ2-7; unclear D gene. The CDR3 is 12 amino acids. Germline V gene sequence: CDR1 SGHTA, CDR2 FQGNSA. V was trimmed by 4 bases and J by 3 bases, leaving 7 bases between them. The DNA for the CDR3 is TGTGCCAGCAGCTACATGATCTACGAGCAGTACTTC. Its protein is CASSYMIYEQYF.

This clone was seen a handful of times. The chain employs TRBV18 and TRBJ1-1, with 11 bases lining up with TRBD1. Germline V gives CDR1 KGHSH, CDR2 LQKENI. With V trimmed by 3 bases and J by 3 bases, 3 bases remained unmatched. CDR3 length: 15 amino acids. The CDR3 region is CASSPGQGVYTEAFF. The CDR3 region has the DNA TGTGCCAGCTCACCGGGACAGGGGGTCTACACTGAAGCTTTCTTT.

This clone has more than one count but fewer than ten. J is TRBJ1-5 and V is TRBV3-1 (or the pseudogene TRBV3-2); the D gene is possibly TRBD1 (5 bases). The CDR3 spans 14 residues. Germline values: CDR1 LGHDT, CDR2 YNNKEL (reference sequence). The V gene lost 4 bases and the J gene lost 2 bases, with 9 bases spanning the gap. The CDR3 protein is CASSLGHRNQPQHF. CDR3 coding DNA: TGTGCCAGCAGCCTCGGACATCGCAATCAGCCCCAGCATTTT.

This clone was seen only a few times. The rearrangement links TRBV5-4 to TRBJ2-3; D perhaps matches TRBD1 (6 bases). The CDR3 spans 20 residues. Germline CDR1 is SGHNT and CDR2 is YYREEE (reference sequence). V gave up 1 base and J gave up 6 bases, with 30 bases separating them. The DNA of the CDR3 is TGTGCCAGCAGCTTGAGCCGTCCCGCGCCCGGGACATCCCGTGCGGATACGCAGTATTTT. This gives the protein CASSLSRPAPGTSRADTQYF. Using reference TRBV5-4 and TRBJ2-3 for the parts outside the CDR3, the full variable domain is ETGVTQSPTHLIKTRGQQVTLRCSSQSGHNTVSWYQQALGQGPQFIFQYYREEENGRGNFPPRFSGLQFPNYSSELNVNALELDDSALYLCASSLSRPAPGTSRADTQYFGPGTRLTVL.

V gene TRBV3-1 (or the pseudogene TRBV3-2) combines with J gene TRBJ1-2; 7 nucleotides match TRBD1. CDR1 and CDR2 from the germline V gene are LGHDT and YNNKEL (reference sequence). The CDR3 runs 13 residues. V trimming: 2 bases; J trimming: 8 bases; junction bases outside the gene matches: 5. This CDR3 is CASSQPGQRGYTF. In nucleotides, the CDR3 is TGTGCCAGCAGCCAACCGGGACAGCGAGGCTACACCTTC.

The J gene is TRBJ1-5, the V gene TRBV7-2; TRBD1 matches 8 bases. CDR3 size: 16 residues. The junction had 8 bases not matched to a gene; V was cut back by 5 bases and J by 2 bases. Per germline, CDR1 SGHTA and CDR2 FQGNSA. CDR3 DNA: TGTGCCAGCAGCCACCGGACAGGGTCCGGCAATCAGCCCCAGCATTTT. Translation gives CASSHRTGSGNQPQHF.

V usage is TRBV9 and J usage is TRBJ2-7, with a tentative D call TRBD2 (5 bases). The V end lost 6 bases, the J end lost 2 bases, and 18 bases lay between the germline ends. Germline CDR1 is SGDLS and CDR2 is YYNGEE. This CDR3 is 15 amino acids long. The CDR3 reads CASNLGIGETYEQYF. DNA for the CDR3: TGTGCCAGCAACCTAGGTATCGGGGAGACCTACGAGCAGTACTTC.

This sequence joins TRBV29-1 and TRBJ2-2; 9 nucleotides align to TRBD1. The CDR3 consists of 17 residues. J lost 1 base, V lost 1 base, and 7 bases had no gene match. CDR1 and CDR2 from the germline V gene are SQVTM and ANQGSEA. CDR3 loop: CSVEVLRTGVNTGELFF. The CDR3 DNA reads TGCAGCGTTGAAGTCCTCCGGACAGGGGTGAACACCGGGGAGCTGTTTTTT.

The chain has TRBV27 and TRBJ1-1; tentative D call: TRBD1 (6 bases). The CDR3 spans 14 residues. Looked up from germline, CDR1 is MNHEY and CDR2 is SMNVEV (reference sequence). The V and J ends lost 5 bases and 4 bases respectively, with 14 bases between them. The CDR3 region has the DNA TGTGCCAGCAGTGCCATAGGGGGAAGCACTGAAGCTTTCTTT. Amino acid sequence: CASSAIGGSTEAFF.

This clone was seen only a few times. This sequence joins TRBV20-1 and TRBJ2-4, with 7 bases identical to TRBD1. Germline V gene sequence: CDR1 DFQATT, CDR2 SNEGSKA (reference sequence). The V gene end was trimmed by 3 bases and the J gene end by 2 bases; junction bases not matched to a gene: 7. The CDR3 runs to 15 residues. CDR3: CSASGRTGSKNIQYF. The CDR3 nucleotides read TGCAGTGCTAGTGGACGGACAGGATCCAAAAACATTCAGTACTTC.

In its sample, this clone was seen once. The chain combines TRBV5-1 with TRBJ1-6, with 9 nucleotides matching TRBD1. CDR1 is SGHRS and CDR2 is YFSETQ in the germline V gene. J lost 9 bases, V lost 4 bases, and 8 bases had no gene match. This CDR3 region has 15 residues. Here the CDR3 DNA reads TGCGCCAGCAGCCAAACAGGGGGCTCGGGTTCACCCCTCCACTTT. This encodes CASSQTGGSGSPLHF.